Only a few counts were recorded for the clone carrying this TCR beta chain. The use of a sample-barcoded 5' primer and a J-beta primer mix characterized a second PCR of roughly 6 to 11 cycles. TCRdb reprocessed the 5' RACE reads with MiXCR, giving one entry per CDR3 protein. The table records about 1.1 million distinct CDR3 sequences, around two fifths of them present only once. The record originates from a study of blood T cells in healthy people across ages. Material: blood. The sequence derives from a man between 18 and 35 years old in good health.

For the CDR3, the DNA is TGTGCCATCAGTGAGTCGGTTGGGAGGGCTGAAGCTTTCTTT. Protein product: CAISESVGRAEAFF. The V and J genes are TRBV10-3 and TRBJ1-1, with D unclear. The germline CDR1 and CDR2 sequences are ENHRY and SYGVKD. The V and J ends lost 0 bases and 6 bases respectively, with 11 bases between them. This CDR3 comprises 14 residues.